This T cell receptor beta chain stems from a study of blood T cell repertoires in COVID-19. The V gene end was trimmed by 10 bases and the J gene end by 2 bases; junction bases not matched to a gene: 7. This CDR3 contains 14 residues. CDR1 is ENHRY, CDR2 SYGVKD, per germline. Only in-frame clones appear in the TCRdb table, and some are missing; sequencing was by immunoSEQ multiplex PCR. Altogether 250,000 or so clones are present, 88% being singletons, with the ten largest covering about 0.8%. The sequence came from a woman aged 30 to 39 with acute or convalescent COVID-19. Sequencing was carried out using peripheral blood. This sequence joins TRBV10-3 and TRBJ2-2; TRBD1 matches 7 bases. Here the CDR3 DNA reads TGTGCCACGAATCGGGACAGAAACACCGGGGAGCTGTTTTTT. Protein sequence: CATNRDRNTGELFF.